One sample yielded the 2 T cell receptor beta chains listed below, sequenced in a study of beta chain features in type 1 diabetes. Of the isolated RNA, all was reverse transcribed, and so the sequenced material was expressed TCRB transcripts. Sequencing used immunoSEQ multiplex PCR; TCRdb keeps in-frame clones, though not all of them. The sample shows some 900,000 clones, roughly a sixth of them seen only once. Sequencing was carried out using naive CD4+ T cells from blood. The receptors stem from a woman between 18 and 29 years old in good health.

This clone has more than one count but fewer than ten. The chain carries TRBV5-1 and TRBJ2-2; D possibly corresponds to TRBD2 (6 bases). The CDR3 has 15 amino acids. Trimming took 2 bases from V and 4 from J, leaving 12 bases between them. Germline V gene lookup returns CDR1 SGHRS and CDR2 YFSETQ. CDR3 in DNA: TGCGCCAGCAGCTTTGAAGCGGGTTTCACCGGGGAGCTGTTTTTT. As protein: CASSFEAGFTGELFF. Complete variable domain (other parts from reference TRBV5-1 and TRBJ2-2): KAGVTQTPRYLIKTRGQQVTLSCSPISGHRSVSWYQQTPGQGLQFLFEYFSETQRNKGNFPGRFSGRQFSNSRSEMNVSTLELGDSALYLCASSFEAGFTGELFFGEGSRLTVL.

This clone has more than one count but fewer than ten. The chain links TRBV6-5 to TRBJ2-1; 8 nucleotides match TRBD2. This CDR3 region has 15 residues. CDR1 MNHEY and CDR2 SVGAGI come from the germline V gene. Losses at the gene ends were 3 bases for V and 4 bases for J; bases not matched to a gene: 5. The CDR3 protein is CASSYGLAGYNEQFF. The CDR3 DNA reads TGTGCCAGCAGTTATGGGCTAGCGGGTTACAATGAGCAGTTCTTC.